This T cell receptor (beta chain) was captured in a study of CD8 T cells in ankylosing spondylitis. Study results and caveats: Previously reported in reactive arthritis synovial fluid and blood were some of the motif variants.

TCRdb re-called the 5' RACE reads through MiXCR, storing one row per CDR3 protein. This table has roughly 220,000 distinct CDR3 sequences, roughly a tenth appearing once. The germline V gene encodes CDR1 MNHEY and CDR2 SMNVEV (reference sequence). Unmatched junction bases numbered 9, after V lost 11 bases and J lost 0 bases. CDR3 length: 15 residues. This clonotype was picked up many times. The antigen remains undetermined. The TCR sequence derives from a male donor with ankylosing spondylitis or in good health (not recorded which). The sequenced sample was blood, either unsorted or a sorted T cell fraction (not recorded which). This chain connects TRBV27 to TRBJ2-2, with 7 bases that match TRBD1. CDR3 in amino acids: CAPGPGTANTGELFF. The CDR3 nucleotides are TGTGCCCCCGGGCCTGGGACAGCGAACACCGGGGAGCTGTTTTTT.